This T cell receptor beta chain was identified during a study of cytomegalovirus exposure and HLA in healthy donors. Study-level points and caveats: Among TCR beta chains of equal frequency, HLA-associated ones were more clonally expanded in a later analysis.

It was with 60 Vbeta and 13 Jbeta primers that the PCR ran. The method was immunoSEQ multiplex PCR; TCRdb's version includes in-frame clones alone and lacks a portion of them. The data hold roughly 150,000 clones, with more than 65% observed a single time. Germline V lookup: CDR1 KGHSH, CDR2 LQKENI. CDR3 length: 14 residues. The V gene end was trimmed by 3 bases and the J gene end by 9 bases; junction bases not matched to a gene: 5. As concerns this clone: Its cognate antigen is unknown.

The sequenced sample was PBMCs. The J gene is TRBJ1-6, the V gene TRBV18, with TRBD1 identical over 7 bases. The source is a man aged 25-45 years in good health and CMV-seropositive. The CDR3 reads CASSPRQGGSPLHF. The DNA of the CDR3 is TGTGCCAGCTCACCCCGACAGGGAGGTTCACCCCTCCACTTT.